This TCR beta chain is drawn from a study of T cell responses to AZD1222 COVID-19 vaccine. Across the whole study: Some second doses came at about 4 weeks and others at about 12 weeks; these were pooled. Findings and caveats of the study: At study baseline, merely a handful of AZD1222 recipients were seropositive. White British ancestry dominated among donors, who included more females, and clonal diversity was possibly underestimated.

Germline assignment: CDR1 MNHNS and CDR2 SASEGT. V lost 3 bases and J 2 bases, leaving 13 bases between the germline ends. There are 16 residues in the CDR3. Generated by immunoSEQ multiplex PCR, the TCRdb table keeps only in-frame clones and is missing some. The data show more than 95,000 clones, approximately 89% seen once. Worth noting for this clone: Its matching antigen is unknown.

The rearrangement links TRBV6-1 to TRBJ2-2, with D perhaps assigned TRBD1 or TRBD2 (5 bases each). The material was peripheral blood, obtained on day 0 of AZD1222 vaccination. This clonotype was obtained from an adult in good health. This CDR3 reads CASSDFPGRNTGELFF. As DNA, the CDR3 is TGTGCCAGCAGTGACTTCCCAGGGAGAAACACCGGGGAGCTGTTTTTT.